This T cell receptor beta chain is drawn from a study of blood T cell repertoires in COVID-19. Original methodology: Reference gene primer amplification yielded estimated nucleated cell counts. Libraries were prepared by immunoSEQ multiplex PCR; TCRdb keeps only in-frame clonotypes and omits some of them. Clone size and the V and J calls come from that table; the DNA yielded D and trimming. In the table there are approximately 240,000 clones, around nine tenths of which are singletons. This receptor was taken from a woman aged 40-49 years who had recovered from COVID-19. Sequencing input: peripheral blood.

CDR3: CATSDSGRVSYNEQFF. The CDR3 region has the DNA TGTGCCACCAGTGATAGCGGGAGAGTTTCCTACAATGAGCAGTTCTTC. The chain recombines TRBV24-1 with TRBJ2-1; 8 bases fit TRBD2. CDR1 is KGHDR, CDR2 SFDVKD, per germline. The V segment lost 3 bases and the J segment 1 base; nucleotides outside the gene matches: 4. The CDR3 loop spans 16 amino acids.